Listed here are 2 T cell receptor beta chains from one sample, sequenced in a study of blood T cell repertoires in COVID-19. Some clones are missing from TCRdb's copy, which holds only in-frame ones; the method was immunoSEQ multiplex PCR. The sample records around 210,000 clones, 89% being singletons. The sequencing sample was made of PBMCs or T cells enriched from blood (not recorded which). The receptors derive from a woman under 30 who had recovered from COVID-19.

The V gene is TRBV24-1, the J gene TRBJ1-1, with D possibly matching TRBD1 (5 bases). Per the germline V gene, CDR1 is KGHDR and CDR2 is SFDVKD. Trimming shortened V by 4 bases and J by 3 bases, and 14 bases separated the two germline ends. This CDR3 has 15 residues. This CDR3 is CATSDGRGWDTEAFF. The CDR3 nucleotides read TGTGCCACCAGTGACGGGAGGGGATGGGACACTGAAGCTTTCTTT.

The chain recombines TRBV18 with TRBJ2-7; 9 positions agree with TRBD1. This CDR3 has 16 residues. The germline V gene has CDR1 KGHSH and CDR2 LQKENI. Germline trimming cut 0 bases from V and 5 bases from J; bases unmatched to any gene: 8. As DNA, the CDR3 is TGTGCCAGCTCACCACCGTCGGGACAGGGTTCCCACGAGCAGTACTTC. Translation gives CASSPPSGQGSHEQYF. The entire variable domain, with the rest obtained from reference TRBV18 and TRBJ2-7, is as follows: NAGVMQNPRHLVRRRGQEARLRCSPMKGHSHVYWYRQLPEEGLKFMVYLQKENIIDESGMPKERFSAEFPKEGPSILRIQQVVRGDSAAYFCASSPPSGQGSHEQYFGPGTRLTVT.